This T cell receptor (beta chain) is from a study of regulatory T cells in long-lasting Graves disease. Relying on iRepertoire HTBI primers and Arm-PCR of CDR3 regions, the team built TCR beta libraries. TCRdb fed the multiplex PCR reads into MiXCR, producing one record per CDR3 protein. The table has hundreds of thousands of distinct CDR3 sequences, roughly 15% seen once. Time point described: newly diagnosed GD, antithyroid drugs for less than 3 months. PBMC-derived RNA was used for the TCR library. The sample holds many counts of this clonotype. Germline CDR1 is LNHDA and CDR2 is SQIVND (reference sequence). CDR3 length: 14 amino acids. V was shortened by 8 bases and J by 4 bases, with 17 bases between the two germline ends. The same data also contributed to another study, on T cells in Graves' hyperthyroidism and ophthalmopathy.

This TCR derives from a woman in her twenties or thirties with Graves disease. The chain has TRBV19 and TRBJ1-1; the D is unclear. Source: peripheral blood mononuclear cells (PBMCs), taken at new diagnosis, from a patient treated with antithyroid drugs. The chain's CDR3 is CASPPPGVSTEAFF. CDR3 nucleotides: TGTGCCAGTCCCCCGCCGGGAGTTAGCACTGAAGCTTTCTTT.